The clone carrying this TCR beta chain was picked up one time. The data were taken from a study of Tregs in tolerant kidney transplant recipients. Sequencing was performed with immunoSEQ multiplex PCR; in TCRdb, only in-frame clones are kept and a portion is missing. The repertoire holds under 80,000 clones, with approximately 83% as singletons. V lost 7 bases and J lost 3, with 21 bases in between. Germline CDR1 reads SGHRS; CDR2 reads YFSETQ. The CDR3 sequence is 16 residues long. The source is a human donor who received a combined kidney and bone marrow transplant. The sequences come from Tregs from blood, collected before the transplant. The chain uses TRBV5-1 and TRBJ2-3, with D perhaps TRBD2 (6 bases). DNA for the CDR3: TGCGCCAGCTCAGGCGGGACCCGCGTGTCAACAGATACGCAGTATTTT. This codes for CASSGGTRVSTDTQYF.